Presented here are 32 T cell receptor beta chains from one specimen sequenced in a study of lymphopenia after photon versus proton radiotherapy. Using immunoSEQ multiplex PCR, the repertoire was profiled, and TCRdb retains in-frame clones only, with some absent. This sample has over 50,000 clones, with about 86% found just once. Here the sequenced sample was peripheral blood, taken from a patient treated with photon-based radiotherapy. Every receptor here comes from a man aged 35-49 years with gastric cancer.

The chain carries TRBV18 and TRBJ1-3, with D uncertain. Trimming shortened V by 3 bases and J by 0 bases, and 9 bases separated the two germline ends. The CDR3 covers 15 residues. Germline CDR1 is KGHSH and CDR2 is LQKENI. The DNA of the CDR3 is TGTGCCAGCTCACCCCCCGGGTTCTCTGGAAACACCATATATTTT. Protein product: CASSPPGFSGNTIYF.

The J gene is TRBJ2-2, the V gene TRBV11-2; TRBD1 is a possible D gene (6 bases). Germline CDR1 is SGHAT and CDR2 is FQNNGV. The CDR3 sequence is 17 residues long. The V end was cut by 4 bases, the J end by 5 bases, with 20 bases between. The CDR3 DNA is TGTGCCAGCAGCTCGCCGCGAGGGGAGAGGGGGACCGGGGAGCTGTTTTTT. Protein product: CASSSPRGERGTGELFF.

The chain has TRBV10-2 and TRBJ1-3; TRBD1 matches at 8 bases. Germline values: CDR1 WSHSY, CDR2 SAAADI. The junction had 1 base not matched to a gene; V was cut back by 0 bases and J by 0 bases. The CDR3 covers 16 residues. The CDR3 spells CASSESGTGSGNTIYF. DNA for the CDR3: TGCGCCAGCAGTGAGTCCGGGACAGGCTCTGGAAACACCATATATTTT.

The rearrangement joins TRBV6-1 to TRBJ2-2, with a tentative D call TRBD1 (6 bases). Per the germline V gene, CDR1 is MNHNS and CDR2 is SASEGT. V dropped 4 bases and J dropped 6 bases, with 9 bases sitting between them. The CDR3 covers 13 residues. The CDR3 loop is CASSVQGSGELFF. Here the CDR3 DNA reads TGTGCCAGCAGTGTCCAGGGGTCCGGGGAGCTGTTTTTT.

CDR3 region: CASSLDRTGYFGELFF. The CDR3 DNA reads TGTGCCAGCAGCTTAGATCGGACAGGGTATTTCGGGGAGCTGTTTTTT. This sequence joins TRBV11-2 and TRBJ2-2; TRBD1 agrees at 8 bases. The V and J ends lost 0 bases and 7 bases, in that order; junction bases with no gene match: 7. CDR1 is SGHAT, CDR2 FQNNGV, per germline. CDR3 length equals 16 residues.

This chain uses TRBV5-6 with TRBJ1-5; D possibly corresponds to TRBD1 (6 bases). The CDR3 has 15 amino acids. Germline V CDR1 and CDR2: SGHDT, YYEEEE. The V and J ends lost 5 bases and 0 bases respectively, with 12 bases between them. The chain's CDR3 is CASSRQAYSNQPQHF. The DNA of the CDR3 is TGTGCCAGCAGTAGACAGGCCTATAGCAATCAGCCCCAGCATTTT.

The chain carries TRBV6-1 and TRBJ1-3; D is unclear. The germline CDR1 and CDR2 sequences are MNHNS and SASEGT. V lost 1 base to trimming and J lost 4 bases, with 5 bases between them. This CDR3 comprises 13 residues. The CDR3 loop reads CASSEVAGNTIYF. The CDR3 nucleotides read TGTGCCAGCAGTGAAGTCGCGGGAAACACCATATATTTT.

In its sample, this clone was seen once. J is TRBJ1-2 and V is TRBV25-1; 8 bases map to TRBD1. Germline values: CDR1 MGHDK, CDR2 SYGVNS. V lost 6 bases and J lost 7; bases outside the gene matches: 4. The CDR3 has 12 amino acids. The CDR3 DNA follows: TGTGCCAGCAGGGGGACAGGAGGTGGCTACACCTTC. Amino acids: CASRGTGGGYTF.

Note on this clone: At one end, the junction sequence differs from germline, possibly due to a read error. V gene TRBV6-1 combines with J gene TRBJ2-1; D possibly matches TRBD1 or TRBD2 (6 bases each). Germline V gives CDR1 MNHNS, CDR2 SASEGT. CDR3 size: 15 residues. The CDR3 here is CASSEGGASNNEQFF. CDR3 coding DNA: TGTGCCAGCAGTGAAGGGGGGGCCTCCAACAATGAGCAGTTCTTC.

The rearrangement joins TRBV19 to TRBJ2-3, with 9 bases matching TRBD2. With 7 bases clipped from V and 2 bases from J, the junction kept 13 bases outside the gene matches. This CDR3 is 17 amino acids long. CDR1 and CDR2 from the germline V gene are LNHDA and SQIVND (reference sequence). The CDR3 protein is CASTPRGGGAPTDTQYF. The DNA of the CDR3 is TGTGCCAGTACCCCAAGAGGCGGGGGGGCCCCCACAGATACGCAGTATTTT.

A single count supports this clone. The chain links TRBV7-6 to TRBJ2-2; TRBD1 or TRBD2 may be the D gene (5 bases each). With 3 bases removed from V and 2 bases from J, the gap between germline ends came to 16 bases. Germline-derived CDR1 and CDR2 are SGHVS and FNYEAQ. This CDR3 contains 17 residues. The CDR3 sequence is CASSFRAGRGNTGELFF. The CDR3, as DNA: TGTGCCAGCAGCTTCCGTGCAGGGAGAGGCAACACCGGGGAGCTGTTTTTT.

V gene TRBV11-2 combines with J gene TRBJ2-5; D may be TRBD2 (7 bases). Germline loops: CDR1 SGHAT, CDR2 FQNNGV. Trimming cost V 7 bases and J 1 base, with 10 bases left between them. The CDR3 covers 13 residues. CDR3 amino acids: CASTGGLQETQYF. CDR3 nucleotide sequence: TGTGCCAGCACCGGGGGGCTCCAAGAGACCCAGTACTTC.

The V call is TRBV18, the J call TRBJ1-1, with no clear D. The length of the CDR3 is 15 residues. Germline CDR1 is KGHSH and CDR2 is LQKENI. Trimming cost V 3 bases and J 0 bases, with 11 bases left between them. The CDR3 here is CASSPLESLNTEAFF. The CDR3 coding sequence is TGTGCCAGCTCACCCCTCGAGTCCCTGAACACTGAAGCTTTCTTT.

The chain links TRBV2 to TRBJ1-2; D is ambiguous. The CDR3 runs 13 residues. CDR1 and CDR2 from the germline V gene are SNHLY and FYNNEI. The V end was cut by 0 bases, the J end by 2 bases, with 4 bases between. CDR3 region: CASSEAPNYGYTF. DNA of the CDR3: TGTGCCAGCAGTGAAGCCCCAAACTATGGCTACACCTTC.

This clone occurred once. J is TRBJ2-3 and V is TRBV11-2; 10 bases fit TRBD2. Germline loops: CDR1 SGHAT, CDR2 FQNNGV. V shed 0 bases, J shed 5 bases, and the junction held 8 bases outside the gene matches. This CDR3 comprises 17 residues. The CDR3 nucleotides are TGTGCCAGCAGCTTAGATGGGGTGGGACTAGCGATAGATACGCAGTATTTT. Translation: CASSLDGVGLAIDTQYF.

The chain joins TRBV29-1 to TRBJ1-1; 10 bases are a match to TRBD1. V lost 3 bases and J lost 5; bases outside the gene matches: 6. The germline gives CDR1 SQVTM, CDR2 ANQGSEA. The CDR3 runs 14 residues. As DNA, the CDR3 is TGCAGCGTTGACTGGGGGACAGGGGTGACTGAAGCTTTCTTT. Residues: CSVDWGTGVTEAFF. Full variable domain (rest looked up from reference TRBV29-1 and TRBJ1-1): SAVISQKPSRDICQRGTSLTIQCQVDSQVTMMFWYRQQPGQSLTLIATANQGSEATYESGFVIDKFPISRPNLTFSTLTVSNMSPEDSSIYLCSVDWGTGVTEAFFGQGTRLTVV.

The V and J genes are TRBV20-1 and TRBJ2-3; D not resolved. CDR1 DFQATT and CDR2 SNEGSKA come from the germline V gene (reference sequence). Between the trimmed V and J ends, which lost 8 bases and 4 bases, there was a span of 10 bases. The CDR3 contains 11 residues. The CDR3 DNA follows: TGCAGTTCACCAATCGCAGATACGCAGTATTTT. It encodes CSSPIADTQYF.

This sequence joins TRBV12-5 and TRBJ2-1; D is unresolved. The V end lost 5 bases, the J end lost 6 bases, and 11 bases lay between the germline ends. This CDR3 spans 13 amino acids. The germline V gene encodes CDR1 LGHNT and CDR2 FRNRAP. The CDR3 loop is CASGQPGLNEQFF. The CDR3 nucleotides read TGTGCTAGTGGTCAGCCGGGCCTCAATGAGCAGTTCTTC.

The CDR3 region has the DNA TGTGCCAGCAGCCCGTCCCCACAGGGTCACACTGAAGCTTTCTTT. Translated, it gives CASSPSPQGHTEAFF. This chain connects TRBV5-4 to TRBJ1-1; perhaps TRBD1 as D (6 bases). Trimming took 4 bases from V and 3 from J, leaving 16 bases between them. CDR1 is SGHNT, CDR2 YYREEE, per germline (reference sequence). The CDR3 loop spans 15 amino acids. Based on the CDR3 plus reference TRBV5-4 and TRBJ1-1, the full variable domain is ETGVTQSPTHLIKTRGQQVTLRCSSQSGHNTVSWYQQALGQGPQFIFQYYREEENGRGNFPPRFSGLQFPNYSSELNVNALELDDSALYLCASSPSPQGHTEAFFGQGTRLTVV.

J is TRBJ2-7 and V is TRBV29-1; 7 bases align to TRBD2. V lost 5 bases to trimming and J lost 0 bases; unmatched junction nucleotides: 4. The germline V gene encodes CDR1 SQVTM and CDR2 ANQGSEA. This CDR3 contains 13 residues. The CDR3 protein is CSVSGGFSYEQYF. Written as DNA, the CDR3 is TGCAGCGTTTCGGGAGGATTCTCCTACGAGCAGTACTTC.

The chain is built from TRBV29-1 and TRBJ1-2; D not certain. CDR1 is SQVTM and CDR2 is ANQGSEA in the germline V gene. The CDR3 contains 11 residues. Trimming stripped 0 bases from V and 14 bases from J, with 13 bases between. The CDR3 here is CSVEEGSAATF. The CDR3 DNA sequence: TGCAGCGTTGAAGAGGGAAGTGCGGCGACCTTC. The complete variable domain, with remaining parts taken from reference TRBV29-1 and TRBJ1-2, reads SAVISQKPSRDICQRGTSLTIQCQVDSQVTMMFWYRQQPGQSLTLIATANQGSEATYESGFVIDKFPISRPNLTFSTLTVSNMSPEDSSIYLCSVEEGSAATFGSGTRLTVV.

This clone has just a few counts. In DNA, the CDR3 is TGTGCCAGCAGTGTTCGAGTTGTTGGAAACACCATATATTTT. Its protein is CASSVRVVGNTIYF. The chain recombines TRBV2 with TRBJ1-3; D unresolved. V was pared by 4 bases and J by 3 bases, with 10 bases between. CDR1 is SNHLY, CDR2 FYNNEI, per germline. This CDR3 is built from 14 residues.

Remarks on this clone: Other DNA sequences of this sample code for an identical CDR3. This rearrangement joins TRBV19 to TRBJ1-5, with D uncertain. The CDR3 spans 13 residues. The germline V gene encodes CDR1 LNHDA and CDR2 SQIVND (reference sequence). Trimming left V 3 bases short and J 6 bases short, with 9 bases between. CDR3 DNA sequence: TGTGCCAGTAGTATTGGGGTTGGTCAGCCCCAGCATTTT. The encoded protein is CASSIGVGQPQHF.

V is TRBV6-1 and J is TRBJ1-4; D is unresolved. The V gene lost 2 bases and the J gene lost 5 bases, with 21 bases spanning the gap. CDR1 is MNHNS and CDR2 is SASEGT in the germline V gene. This CDR3 is built from 18 residues. The CDR3 DNA is TGTGCCAGCAGTGAATCAACCCTAGACTTCGGTGGAAATGAAAAACTGTTTTTT. It codes for CASSESTLDFGGNEKLFF.

This sequence joins TRBV6-1 and TRBJ2-7; D gene unclear. Germline V CDR1 and CDR2: MNHNS, SASEGT. Trimming took 7 bases from V and 2 from J, leaving 9 bases between them. This CDR3 has 12 residues. The CDR3 loop reads CASIHGPYEQYF. As DNA, the CDR3 is TGTGCCAGCATTCACGGACCCTACGAGCAGTACTTC.

This chain joins TRBV7-8 and TRBJ2-1, with 8 bases lining up with TRBD2. The germline V gene has CDR1 SGHVS and CDR2 FQNEAQ. Trimming cost V 5 bases and J 7 bases; bases outside gene matches: 7. The CDR3 length is 14 residues. The CDR3 sequence is CASSLSGGANEQFF. Written as DNA, the CDR3 is TGTGCCAGCAGCCTCAGCGGGGGCGCAAATGAGCAGTTCTTC.

There are a few counts of this clone. This chain uses TRBV7-6 with TRBJ2-2; 8 positions agree with TRBD1. The germline V gene has CDR1 SGHVS and CDR2 FNYEAQ. This CDR3 region has 15 residues. J lost 7 bases, V lost 5 bases, and 9 bases had no gene match. This chain's CDR3 is CASSPQTGAIGELFF. CDR3 DNA sequence: TGTGCCAGCAGCCCCCAGACAGGGGCGATCGGGGAGCTGTTTTTT.

The CDR3 DNA sequence: TGTGCCAGCAGTCTATTCGCGGCTGAAGCTTTCTTT. Translation: CASSLFAAEAFF. The chain joins TRBV14 to TRBJ1-1; no definite D call. CDR1 and CDR2 from the germline V gene are SGHDN and FVKESK. This CDR3 is built from 12 residues. Between the trimmed V and J ends, which lost 6 bases and 6 bases, there was a span of 11 bases.

This chain connects TRBV10-1 to TRBJ1-4; D unresolved. V was clipped by 3 bases and J by 4 bases, with 12 bases between them. The CDR3 runs 15 residues. Germline values: CDR1 WNHNN, CDR2 SYGVQD (reference sequence). DNA of the CDR3: TGCGCCAGCAGTGATAGGTCAGCCCTTAATGAAAAACTGTTTTTT. The encoded protein is CASSDRSALNEKLFF.

This chain connects TRBV11-3 to TRBJ2-2; D unresolved. The germline V and J ends were trimmed by 1 base and 6 bases, with 3 bases remaining between them. The CDR3 covers 12 residues. Germline V CDR1 and CDR2: SGHNT, YENEEA. CDR3 in amino acids: CASSLGAGELFF. In nucleotides, the CDR3 is TGTGCCAGCAGCTTAGGGGCCGGGGAGCTGTTTTTT.

The J gene is TRBJ1-1, the V gene TRBV19, with 7 bases matching TRBD1. Germline V gene lookup returns CDR1 LNHDA and CDR2 SQIVND (reference sequence). This CDR3 comprises 18 residues. With V trimmed by 4 bases and J by 4 bases, 18 bases remained unmatched. This CDR3 reads CASSKRGRGGGGSTEAFF. CDR3 DNA sequence: TGTGCCAGTAGTAAACGAGGCAGGGGAGGGGGCGGGAGCACTGAAGCTTTCTTT. Drawing the rest from reference TRBV19 and TRBJ1-1, the complete variable domain is DGGITQSPKYLFRKEGQNVTLSCEQNLNHDAMYWYRQDPGQGLRLIYYSQIVNDFQKGDIAEGYSVSREKKESFPLTVTSAQKNPTAFYLCASSKRGRGGGGSTEAFFGQGTRLTVV.

This rearrangement joins TRBV30 to TRBJ2-7; TRBD2 agrees at 7 bases. Germline V lookup: CDR1 GTSNPN, CDR2 SVGIG (reference sequence). CDR3 length: 12 residues. With 6 bases clipped from V and 7 bases from J, the junction kept 9 bases outside the gene matches. The CDR3 spells CACPSPGGEQYF. The CDR3 DNA sequence: TGTGCCTGCCCGTCGCCCGGGGGGGAGCAGTACTTC.